Each of the 20 T cell receptor beta chains below was sequenced from the same sample in a study of blood T cell repertoires in COVID-19. Clones were read by immunoSEQ multiplex PCR, and TCRdb kept only the in-frame ones, dropping some. The sample holds approximately 150,000 clones; around 87% are singletons and the top ten take roughly 35%. The material sequenced was peripheral blood. The source is a man aged 45 to 65 who had recovered from COVID-19.

V is TRBV10-3 and J is TRBJ2-5; 12 nucleotides agree with TRBD2. The length of the CDR3 is 17 residues. CDR1 is ENHRY, CDR2 SYGVKD, per germline. V was pared by 5 bases and J by 4 bases, with 11 bases of the junction left unmatched. The CDR3 sequence: CAISSTSGRSGGETQYF. Written as DNA, the CDR3 is TGTGCCATCAGTTCGACTAGCGGGAGATCCGGGGGAGAGACCCAGTACTTC.

J is TRBJ1-1 and V is TRBV3-1 (or the pseudogene TRBV3-2), with unresolved D. This CDR3 is built from 13 residues. V was cut by 5 bases and J by 6 bases, with 13 bases left in between. CDR1 and CDR2 from the germline V gene are LGHDT and YNNKEL (reference sequence). The CDR3, as DNA: TGTGCCAGCAGCTGGACTGCTAATGCTGAAGCTTTCTTT. This gives the protein CASSWTANAEAFF.

This chain links TRBV4-3 with TRBJ1-1; tentatively, D is TRBD1 (6 bases). CDR3 length equals 14 residues. The germline V gene has CDR1 LGHNA and CDR2 YSLEER. With 0 bases removed from V and 1 base from J, the gap between germline ends came to 6 bases. The CDR3 region is CASSQDRGNTEAFF. The CDR3 bases are TGCGCCAGCAGCCAAGACAGGGGGAACACTGAAGCTTTCTTT.

This chain joins TRBV12-3 or TRBV12-4 and TRBJ2-1, with D perhaps TRBD2 (5 bases). The CDR3 has 13 amino acids. The V and J ends lost 4 bases and 4 bases respectively, with 8 bases between them. This CDR3 is CASSSSGYNEQFF. CDR3 nucleotides: TGTGCCAGCAGTTCGAGCGGATACAATGAGCAGTTCTTC.

This CDR3 is CASRHKDRDGGYTF. The CDR3 nucleotides are TGCGCCAGCAGACACAAAGACAGGGATGGTGGCTACACCTTC. V is TRBV5-1 and J is TRBJ1-2, with 7 bases aligning to TRBD1. The CDR3 is 14 amino acids. V shed 5 bases and J 7 bases; nucleotides not matched to a gene: 11. Per the germline V gene, CDR1 is SGHRS and CDR2 is YFSETQ.

V is TRBV7-7 and J is TRBJ2-5; maybe TRBD2 (7 bases). V lost 5 bases, J lost 3 bases, and 16 bases lay in between. This CDR3 comprises 15 residues. Germline V lookup: CDR1 SSHAT, CDR2 FNYEAQ (reference sequence). The CDR3: CASSQRVGGEETQYF. The CDR3 DNA follows: TGTGCCAGCAGCCAGAGGGTAGGGGGGGAAGAGACCCAGTACTTC.

The V gene is TRBV18, the J gene TRBJ2-3, with D unresolved. Germline CDR1 reads KGHSH; CDR2 reads LQKENI. This CDR3 has 12 amino acids. V lost 2 bases and J 4 bases, leaving 4 bases between the germline ends. In DNA, the CDR3 is TGTGCCAGCTCACCAGTAGCAGATACGCAGTATTTT. This gives the protein CASSPVADTQYF.

The chain employs TRBV7-2 and TRBJ1-1; the match to TRBD1 covers 7 bases. The CDR3 totals 16 residues. V lost 6 bases and J lost 0; bases outside the gene matches: 10. Germline CDR1 SGHTA, CDR2 FQGNSA. The CDR3 protein is CASSLQNRGMNTEAFF. Written as DNA, the CDR3 is TGTGCCAGCAGTTTGCAGAACAGGGGAATGAACACTGAAGCTTTCTTT. The full variable domain, rest sourced from reference TRBV7-2 and TRBJ1-1, is GAGVSQSPSNKVTEKGKDVELRCDPISGHTALYWYRQSLGQGLEFLIYFQGNSAPDKSGLPSDRFSAERTGGSVSTLTIQRTQQEDSAVYLCASSLQNRGMNTEAFFGQGTRLTVV.

This sequence joins TRBV7-2 and TRBJ2-7; 10 nucleotides line up with TRBD1. From germline, CDR1 is SGHTA and CDR2 FQGNSA. The ends lost 5 bases at V and 1 base at J; junction bases unmatched: 8. There are 16 residues in the CDR3. This chain's CDR3 is CASSKTSGQGSYEQYF. The CDR3 DNA is TGTGCCAGCAGCAAAACCTCGGGACAGGGGTCCTACGAGCAGTACTTC.

CDR3 sequence (DNA): TGCAGTGCAATCGGGTGGGATACGCAGTATTTT. Protein: CSAIGWDTQYF. The V call is TRBV20-1, the J call TRBJ2-3; D not resolved. CDR1 and CDR2 from the germline V gene are DFQATT and SNEGSKA (reference sequence). CDR3 length: 11 amino acids. V lost 6 bases, J lost 6 bases, and 10 bases lay in between.

V and J are TRBV5-5 and TRBJ1-1; a weak D match, TRBD1 (6 bases). The V gene's germline CDR1 is SGHKS and CDR2 YYEKEE (reference sequence). V shed 0 bases and J shed 2 bases, with 8 bases lying between them. The CDR3 spans 14 residues. This chain's CDR3 is CASSLGQANTEAFF. In DNA, the CDR3 is TGTGCCAGCAGCTTGGGACAGGCAAACACTGAAGCTTTCTTT.

This clone appeared once. The chain is built from TRBV5-6 and TRBJ1-1; no definite D call. Germline CDR1 and CDR2: SGHDT and YYEEEE. CDR3 size: 13 residues. Trimming removed 2 bases at V and 3 bases at J, with 8 bases between. The CDR3 DNA is TGTGCCAGCAGCTTTGGCGGGTACACTGAAGCTTTCTTT. It codes for CASSFGGYTEAFF.

CDR3 bases: TGTGCCAGCAGTGAGCCGGGACAGTACAACACTGAAGCTTTCTTT. Translation: CASSEPGQYNTEAFF. The chain couples TRBV28 to TRBJ1-1, with 7 bases fitting TRBD1. Germline assignment: CDR1 MDHEN and CDR2 SYDVKM. V dropped 5 bases and J dropped 2; count of bases not matched to a gene: 8. The CDR3 consists of 15 residues.

The chain has TRBV27 and TRBJ2-1; D is unresolved. The V end was cut by 2 bases, the J end by 2 bases, with 4 bases between. The germline CDR1 and CDR2 sequences are MNHEY and SMNVEV (reference sequence). This CDR3 is 13 amino acids long. The CDR3 sequence: CASSLAAYNEQFF. CDR3 in DNA: TGTGCCAGCAGTTTAGCAGCCTACAATGAGCAGTTCTTC.

This clone came up once. This chain connects TRBV6-5 to TRBJ2-7, with TRBD2 as a possible D gene (5 bases). In germline, CDR1 is MNHEY, CDR2 SVGAGI. The CDR3 is 15 amino acids. V was pared by 8 bases and J by 0 bases, with 17 bases between. The CDR3 loop reads CASGTTGKTSYEQYF. CDR3 DNA: TGTGCCAGCGGCACAACGGGGAAAACCTCCTACGAGCAGTACTTC.

V and J are TRBV19 and TRBJ1-2, with 9 bases aligning to TRBD1. CDR3 length: 15 residues. V lost 5 bases and J lost 8; bases outside the gene matches: 12. Germline V gives CDR1 LNHDA, CDR2 SQIVND (reference sequence). The CDR3 spells CASSANRDRDMGYTF. CDR3 DNA: TGTGCCAGTAGTGCAAACCGGGACAGGGACATGGGCTACACCTTC.

The chain is built from TRBV6-2 or TRBV6-3 and TRBJ2-7; 8 bases agree with TRBD1. The CDR3 consists of 15 residues. V trimming: 0 bases; J trimming: 4 bases; junction bases outside the gene matches: 5. The germline V gene has CDR1 MNHEY and CDR2 SVGEGT. CDR3 nucleotides: TGTGCCAGCAGTTACTCGCGGACAGGGCCTTACGAGCAGTACTTC. Protein: CASSYSRTGPYEQYF.

V gene TRBV19 combines with J gene TRBJ2-7; perhaps TRBD1 as D (6 bases). This CDR3 spans 14 amino acids. Germline CDR1 is LNHDA and CDR2 is SQIVND (reference sequence). Trimming shortened V by 8 bases and J by 0 bases, and 14 bases separated the two germline ends. For the CDR3, the DNA is TGTGCCAGTCGCCGGGACATTAACTCCTACGAGCAGTACTTC. It is translated as CASRRDINSYEQYF.

This chain links TRBV7-9 with TRBJ1-1; D possibly corresponds to TRBD1 (5 bases). V lost 2 bases and J 3 bases, leaving 10 bases between the germline ends. The CDR3 is made up of 14 amino acids. The germline V gene has CDR1 SEHNR and CDR2 FQNEAQ (reference sequence). The CDR3 is CASSLNSGDTEAFF. CDR3 coding DNA: TGTGCCAGCAGCTTAAATTCGGGGGACACTGAAGCTTTCTTT.

The chain links TRBV7-2 to TRBJ2-7; 7 bases are a match to TRBD1. The CDR3 runs 15 residues. Losses at the gene ends were 5 bases for V and 2 bases for J; bases not matched to a gene: 9. CDR1 and CDR2 from the germline V gene are SGHTA and FQGNSA. CDR3 in DNA: TGTGCCAGCAGCCTTGCCCGGGACAGAGCCTACGAGCAGTACTTC. It translates to CASSLARDRAYEQYF.